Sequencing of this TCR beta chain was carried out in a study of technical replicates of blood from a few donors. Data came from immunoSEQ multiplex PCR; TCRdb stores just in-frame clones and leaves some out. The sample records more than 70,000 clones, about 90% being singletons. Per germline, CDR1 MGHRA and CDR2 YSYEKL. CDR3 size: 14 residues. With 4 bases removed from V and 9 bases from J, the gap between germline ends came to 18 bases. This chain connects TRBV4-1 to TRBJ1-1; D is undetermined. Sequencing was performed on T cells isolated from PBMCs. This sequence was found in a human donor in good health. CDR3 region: CASSPLSGSGKAFF. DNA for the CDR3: TGCGCCAGCAGCCCCCTAAGTGGATCGGGTAAAGCTTTCTTT.